Listed here are 18 T cell receptor beta chains from one sample, sequenced in a study of cytotoxic CD8 clonotypes in ibrutinib-treated CLL. Repertoires were generated with immunoSEQ multiplex PCR, while TCRdb's copy carries only in-frame clones and drops some. Among fewer than 150,000 clones listed, approximately 80% were seen once. The material was PBMCs, obtained after 24 months of ibrutinib treatment. All receptors come from a human donor with chronic lymphocytic leukemia.

J is TRBJ1-2 and V is TRBV7-8; possibly TRBD1 for D (5 bases). The CDR3 has 16 amino acids. CDR1 SGHVS and CDR2 FQNEAQ come from the germline V gene. V was cut by 3 bases and J by 2 bases, with 16 bases left in between. The CDR3: CASSLGRMIANYGYTF. The CDR3, as DNA: TGTGCCAGCAGCTTGGGACGGATGATTGCCAACTATGGCTACACCTTC.

CDR3 sequence: CASSPSGNGNTIYF. The DNA for the CDR3 is TGTGCCAGCTCACCATCGGGGAACGGAAACACCATATATTTT. The chain links TRBV18 to TRBJ1-3; D remains unclear. The CDR3 has 14 residues. Germline V gene data show CDR1 as KGHSH and CDR2 as LQKENI. V gave up 2 bases and J gave up 4 bases, with 9 bases separating them. Combining the CDR3 with reference TRBV18 and TRBJ1-3 gives the whole variable domain NAGVMQNPRHLVRRRGQEARLRCSPMKGHSHVYWYRQLPEEGLKFMVYLQKENIIDESGMPKERFSAEFPKEGPSILRIQQVVRGDSAAYFCASSPSGNGNTIYFGEGSWLTVV.

The J gene is TRBJ1-2, the V gene TRBV19; D uncertain. Germline assignment: CDR1 LNHDA and CDR2 SQIVND (reference sequence). V lost 2 bases and J lost 4, with 8 bases in between. CDR3 length: 13 amino acids. CDR3 in amino acids: CASSISGPYGYTF. Here the CDR3 DNA reads TGTGCCAGTAGTATATCTGGGCCCTATGGCTACACCTTC.

The rearrangement links TRBV5-1 to TRBJ1-2, with 7 bases that match TRBD1. The CDR3 contains 17 residues. Unmatched junction bases numbered 15, after V lost 3 bases and J lost 4 bases. The germline gives CDR1 SGHRS, CDR2 YFSETQ. CDR3 sequence (DNA): TGCGCCAGCAGCTACTCCGGCGGACAGGCCAACCCCTATGGCTACACCTTC. It is translated as CASSYSGGQANPYGYTF.

This clone has more than one count but fewer than ten. V gene TRBV2 combines with J gene TRBJ2-5; 7 nucleotides agree with TRBD2. The CDR3 contains 13 residues. CDR1 and CDR2 (germline): SNHLY, FYNNEI. Trimming at V came to 7 bases and at J to 7 bases, leaving 9 bases not matched to a gene. The CDR3 DNA reads as TGTGCCAGCATGAGCGGGGCATTGGGGACCCAGTACTTC. Translating it yields CASMSGALGTQYF. The full variable domain, with the rest looked up from reference TRBV2 and TRBJ2-5, is EPEVTQTPSHQVTQMGQEVILRCVPISNHLYFYWYRQILGQKVEFLVSFYNNEISEKSEIFDDQFSVERPDGSNFTLKIRSTKLEDSAMYFCASMSGALGTQYFGPGTRLLVL.

This chain uses TRBV5-4 with TRBJ2-2; D not certain. The CDR3 extends over 14 amino acids. V was trimmed by 1 base and J by 7 bases, leaving 11 bases between them. CDR1 and CDR2 from the germline V gene are SGHNT and YYREEE (reference sequence). CDR3 sequence (DNA): TGTGCCAGCAGCTTGATTGGTACATACGGGGAGCTGTTTTTT. Amino acid sequence: CASSLIGTYGELFF.

The chain combines TRBV5-4 with TRBJ1-2; D call uncertain. Germline V CDR1 and CDR2: SGHNT, YYREEE (reference sequence). CDR3 length: 14 residues. The ends were cut back, 2 bases at V and 0 bases at J, with 8 bases in the middle. The CDR3 here is CASSLDQANYGYTF. DNA for the CDR3: TGTGCCAGCAGCTTAGACCAGGCTAACTATGGCTACACCTTC.

This chain links TRBV7-3 with TRBJ2-1; 13 bases map to TRBD2. With 1 base clipped from V and 10 bases from J, the junction kept 10 bases outside the gene matches. The CDR3 is 17 residues long. Looked up from germline, CDR1 is SGHTA and CDR2 is FQGTGA. The chain's CDR3 is CASSLKGLAGPIGEQFF. DNA of the CDR3: TGTGCCAGCAGCTTAAAGGGACTAGCGGGGCCGATTGGGGAGCAGTTCTTC.

The chain recombines TRBV5-1 with TRBJ2-3; no firm D call. The CDR3 is 12 amino acids. Trimming left V 4 bases short and J 2 bases short, with 5 bases between. CDR1 is SGHRS and CDR2 is YFSETQ in the germline V gene. CDR3 in DNA: TGCGCCAGCAGCAGGACCACAGATACGCAGTATTTT. Its translation: CASSRTTDTQYF.

This clone occurred once. CDR3 nucleotides: TGTGCCAGCAGGGATACAGGGGGCTCTTATGGCTACACCTTC. This translates into CASRDTGGSYGYTF. The chain carries TRBV6-5 and TRBJ1-2, with 9 bases identical to TRBD1. Germline V gives CDR1 MNHEY, CDR2 SVGAGI. V gave up 6 bases and J gave up 5 bases; unmatched junction bases: 7. The CDR3 runs 14 residues.

This chain links TRBV5-1 with TRBJ2-1; D possibly corresponds to TRBD1 (6 bases). The CDR3 is 18 amino acids. Germline V gene sequence: CDR1 SGHRS, CDR2 YFSETQ. V dropped 4 bases and J dropped 6 bases, with 26 bases sitting between them. The DNA for the CDR3 is TGCGCCAGCAGCATGCGACCGGGACACCGACTTTTGGGCAATGAGCAGTTCTTC. The encoded protein is CASSMRPGHRLLGNEQFF.

The table lists this clone with a count of one. The V gene is TRBV4-2, the J gene TRBJ2-1; D not resolved. This CDR3 is built from 16 residues. The V and J ends lost 0 bases and 0 bases respectively, with 9 bases between them. Germline-derived CDR1 and CDR2 are LGHNA and YNFKEQ. CDR3 in DNA: TGTGCCAGCAGCCAAGACGGAGTTAGCTCCTACAATGAGCAGTTCTTC. Encoded protein: CASSQDGVSSYNEQFF.

The rearrangement links TRBV28 to TRBJ1-2, with 10 bases fitting TRBD1. Germline V gene sequence: CDR1 MDHEN, CDR2 SYDVKM. V trimming: 6 bases; J trimming: 7 bases; junction bases outside the gene matches: 2. This CDR3 has 12 amino acids. This CDR3 is CASRTGGGGYTF. The CDR3 coding sequence is TGTGCCAGCAGGACAGGGGGCGGTGGCTACACCTTC.

This chain uses TRBV4-1 with TRBJ1-4; unclear D gene. The CDR3 has 15 residues. From germline, CDR1 is MGHRA and CDR2 YSYEKL. Trimming cost V 5 bases and J 0 bases, with 10 bases left between them. CDR3 DNA: TGCGCCAGCAGCTTGGAAAGGTCAACTAATGAAAAACTGTTTTTT. This translates into CASSLERSTNEKLFF.

J is TRBJ1-1 and V is TRBV7-2; weak D call: TRBD1 (6 bases). CDR1 is SGHTA, CDR2 FQGNSA, per germline. Trimming shortened V by 3 bases and J by 0 bases, and 8 bases separated the two germline ends. CDR3 size: 14 residues. The CDR3 protein is CASSFTGMNTEAFF. CDR3 DNA: TGTGCCAGCAGCTTTACAGGGATGAACACTGAAGCTTTCTTT.

This clone was seen once. The rearrangement links TRBV7-2 to TRBJ2-5, with D perhaps TRBD1 or TRBD2 (5 bases each). The CDR3 has 15 amino acids. V dropped 1 base and J dropped 5 bases, with 14 bases sitting between them. Germline V lookup: CDR1 SGHTA, CDR2 FQGNSA. The CDR3 region is CASSLGGTQGETQYF. The DNA for the CDR3 is TGTGCCAGCAGCTTAGGGGGGACCCAAGGGGAGACCCAGTACTTC.

CDR3 nucleotide sequence: TGTGCCAGCAGCTTATCTTCCCGGGACAGGGGCAACAATGAGCAGTTCTTC. Translation: CASSLSSRDRGNNEQFF. The chain links TRBV11-2 to TRBJ2-1; TRBD1 aligns across 10 bases. V was pared by 2 bases and J by 5 bases, with 9 bases of the junction left unmatched. Looked up from germline, CDR1 is SGHAT and CDR2 is FQNNGV. CDR3 length: 17 residues. The full variable domain, its missing parts supplied by reference TRBV11-2 and TRBJ2-1, is EAGVAQSPRYKIIEKRQSVAFWCNPISGHATLYWYQQILGQGPKLLIQFQNNGVVDDSQLPKDRFSAERLKGVDSTLKIQPAKLEDSAVYLCASSLSSRDRGNNEQFFGPGTRLTVL.

On this clone: The junction and the germline gene differ at one end; a read error may be behind it. V is TRBV14 and J is TRBJ1-2; no reliable D call. The CDR3 sequence is 15 residues long. The germline gives CDR1 SGHDN, CDR2 FVKESK. The CDR3 coding sequence is TGTGCCAGCAGCAAAGATCTGGGAGTCGCTCATGGCTACACCTTC. Protein product: CASSKDLGVAHGYTF.